The clone carrying this TCR beta chain was seen a handful of times. No antigen is known for it. This entry comes from a study of T cell repertoires in aging, cancer and after chemotherapy. Turning to the study itself: Donor ages fell into six groups from 30 or younger up to 70 or older.

This CDR3 is built from 13 residues. Trimming shortened V by 6 bases and J by 12 bases, and 18 bases separated the two germline ends. Germline CDR1 reads MNHNY; CDR2 reads SVGAGI (reference sequence). The template was genomic DNA from peripheral blood, not RNA. Multiplex touch-down PCR with TRB-A/B primers amplified rearranged V-D-J TRB sequences. TCRdb re-called the multiplex PCR reads with MiXCR, one entry per CDR3 protein. The table lists roughly 1,800 distinct CDR3 sequences, around 28% of them singletons. Points from the study as a whole: In each cancer cohort, median generation probability increased across chemotherapy, suggesting thymic output rebounded. Compared with age-matched healthy donors, untreated hematological or solid cancer patients showed higher blood TCR clonality. These repertoire data do not allow conclusions about immunological memory after chemotherapy.

The sample comprised blood. V gene TRBV6-6 combines with J gene TRBJ2-1, with D possibly TRBD1 on 8 matching bases. The clonotype originates from a human donor with a solid tumor. In DNA, the CDR3 is TGTGCCAGCAGCCTGGCAGGGGGCGGGGGGCAGTTCTTC. It specifies CASSLAGGGGQFF.